The 20 T cell receptor beta chains below were found in one sample sequenced in a study of T cells in Graves' hyperthyroidism and ophthalmopathy. There were TCR beta CDR3 regions amplified from RNA transcripts. Researchers ran a first-round RT-PCR on the TCR CDR3 using the HTBI primer set. TCRdb ran MiXCR on the multiplex PCR reads and lists one entry per CDR3 protein. This table has 500,000 to 550,000 distinct CDR3 sequences, around 20% appearing once. Sequencing was carried out using blood. These receptor sequences come from a man between 18 and 29 years old with Graves' hyperthyroidism.

This clonotype has a handful of counts. The chain links TRBV30 to TRBJ2-2, with D perhaps matching TRBD2 (6 bases). V lost 7 bases and J lost 3, with 15 bases in between. The CDR3 runs to 14 residues. CDR1 and CDR2 from the germline V gene are GTSNPN and SVGIG (reference sequence). CDR3 loop: CALQRGEDTGELFF. The CDR3 DNA sequence: TGTGCCTTACAACGAGGGGAGGACACCGGGGAGCTGTTTTTT.

This rearrangement joins TRBV30 to TRBJ2-7, with 9 bases matching TRBD1. Germline assignment: CDR1 GTSNPN and CDR2 SVGIG (reference sequence). Germline trimming cut 2 bases from V and 6 bases from J; bases unmatched to any gene: 8. The CDR3 length is 14 residues. CDR3 amino acids: CAWSPGTGLIEQYF. The DNA of the CDR3 is TGTGCCTGGAGTCCGGGGACAGGGTTAATCGAGCAGTACTTC.

This clonotype was seen many times. J is TRBJ1-1 and V is TRBV2, with 7 nucleotides matching TRBD1. This CDR3 region has 14 residues. The V gene's germline CDR1 is SNHLY and CDR2 FYNNEI. The junction had 4 bases not matched to a gene; V was cut back by 5 bases and J by 1 base. The CDR3 loop reads CASSPRGKNTEAFF. CDR3 in DNA: TGTGCCAGCAGTCCCAGGGGGAAGAACACTGAAGCTTTCTTT.

As regards this clonotype: This may stem from a read error, because a much larger clone lies one nucleotide away. V usage is TRBV11-3 and J usage is TRBJ2-7; D gene ambiguous. The germline CDR1 and CDR2 sequences are SGHNT and YENEEA. Trimming removed 4 bases from V and 6 bases from J, with 16 bases in between. This CDR3 comprises 14 residues. The CDR3 here is CASSSGPYGIEQYF. In DNA, the CDR3 is TGTGCCAGCAGCTCCGGACCATACGGTATCGAGCAGTACTTC.

The chain has TRBV6-2 or TRBV6-3 and TRBJ2-7; no clear D. Germline V CDR1 and CDR2: MNHEY, SVGEGT. There are 12 residues in the CDR3. The V and J ends lost 6 bases and 0 bases respectively, with 6 bases between them. DNA for the CDR3: TGTGCCAGCAGAAGTTCCTCCTACGAGCAGTACTTC. Translation: CASRSSSYEQYF.

The gene calls are TRBV7-6 and TRBJ2-3; D is perhaps TRBD1 (5 bases). Germline assignment: CDR1 SGHVS and CDR2 FNYEAQ. Trimming removed 1 base at V and 4 bases at J, with 18 bases between. This CDR3 is 17 amino acids long. The CDR3 DNA is TGTGCCAGCAGCTTAGACAGGTCCCCTAGGAGATCAGATACGCAGTATTTT. The encoded protein is CASSLDRSPRRSDTQYF.

This clonotype was observed a handful of times. The chain uses TRBV4-2 and TRBJ1-2, with D hard to call. Germline CDR1 LGHNA, CDR2 YNFKEQ. CDR3 length: 14 amino acids. Trimming took off 4 bases at V and 1 base at J, with 10 bases between the two ends. CDR3 amino acids: CASSPPEFNYGYTF. CDR3 nucleotide sequence: TGTGCCAGCAGCCCCCCCGAATTTAACTATGGCTACACCTTC.

This clonotype came up a few times. V usage is TRBV5-1 and J usage is TRBJ1-1, with D uncertain. The germline V gene has CDR1 SGHRS and CDR2 YFSETQ. This CDR3 spans 14 amino acids. V was clipped by 4 bases and J by 4 bases, with 14 bases between them. The CDR3 coding sequence is TGCGCCAGCAGCCCAAACTGGCTTGGCACTGAAGCTTTCTTT. Amino acid sequence: CASSPNWLGTEAFF. Based on the CDR3 plus reference TRBV5-1 and TRBJ1-1, the full variable domain is KAGVTQTPRYLIKTRGQQVTLSCSPISGHRSVSWYQQTPGQGLQFLFEYFSETQRNKGNFPGRFSGRQFSNSRSEMNVSTLELGDSALYLCASSPNWLGTEAFFGQGTRLTVV.

This clonotype was found a few times. The rearrangement joins TRBV7-9 to TRBJ1-1, with D maybe TRBD1 (6 bases). The CDR3 is 11 residues long. Germline CDR1 and CDR2: SEHNR and FQNEAQ (reference sequence). Trimming stripped 7 bases from V and 8 bases from J, with 11 bases between. CDR3 nucleotide sequence: TGTGCCAGCAACACAGGGAGGGAAGCTTTCTTT. Translated: CASNTGREAFF.

This clonotype has at least ten counts. V is TRBV12-3 or TRBV12-4 and J is TRBJ1-3; D call uncertain. V was clipped by 1 base and J by 0 bases, with 7 bases between them. The CDR3 spans 15 residues. DNA for the CDR3: TGTGCCAGCAGTTTAGGGGTGAACTCTGGAAACACCATATATTTT. Translation: CASSLGVNSGNTIYF.

This clonotype was counted many times. V and J are TRBV15 and TRBJ2-7; D ambiguous. V was clipped by 1 base and J by 0 bases, with 7 bases between them. The CDR3 is 14 amino acids. Germline V gives CDR1 LNHNV, CDR2 YYDKDF (reference sequence). The chain's CDR3 is CATSRARYSYEQYF. The CDR3 DNA follows: TGTGCCACCAGCAGAGCTCGGTACTCCTACGAGCAGTACTTC.

This chain links TRBV12-3 or TRBV12-4 with TRBJ1-3, with D unresolved. V was cut by 6 bases and J by 0 bases, with 12 bases left in between. The CDR3 is made up of 15 amino acids. In DNA form, the CDR3 reads TGTGCCAGCAGCCCCCAGGTCGCCTCTGGAAACACCATATATTTT. It is translated as CASSPQVASGNTIYF.

The DNA of the CDR3 is TGTGCCAGCAGCAAAATAAGTGGACAGGGGGGGTCACCCCTCCACTTT. Its protein is CASSKISGQGGSPLHF. This chain joins TRBV13 and TRBJ1-6, with TRBD1 identical over 10 bases. The CDR3 is 16 residues long. Germline-derived CDR1 and CDR2 are PRHDT and FYEKMQ (reference sequence). V dropped 5 bases and J dropped 10; count of bases not matched to a gene: 11.

A note on this clonotype: An end of the junction does not agree with germline; a read error may underlie this. The V call is TRBV28, the J call TRBJ1-5; the D gene is possibly TRBD1 (5 bases). The CDR3 is 19 amino acids. Germline values: CDR1 MDHEN, CDR2 SYDVKM. The CDR3 reads CASSLYLLKLEGIDQPLHF. In nucleotides, the CDR3 is TGTGCCAGCAGTTTATACCTGCTTAAGCTCGAGGGGATCGATCAGCCCCTGCATTTT.

This clonotype was observed many times. The chain has TRBV20-1 and TRBJ2-7, with D perhaps TRBD2 (6 bases). The CDR3 extends over 12 amino acids. Germline lookup yields CDR1 DFQATT and CDR2 SNEGSKA (reference sequence). Trimming took off 3 bases at V and 6 bases at J, with 12 bases between the two ends. CDR3 sequence reads: CSASALASEQYF. CDR3 coding DNA: TGCAGTGCTAGTGCACTAGCAAGCGAGCAGTACTTC.

The genes are TRBV28 and TRBJ2-5; 11 bases are shared with TRBD1. Germline V lookup: CDR1 MDHEN, CDR2 SYDVKM. J was trimmed by 5 bases and V by 4 bases; bases with no gene match: 6. This CDR3 is 15 amino acids long. CDR3 in amino acids: CASSYGQGAGETQYF. The CDR3 DNA reads TGTGCCAGCAGTTACGGACAGGGGGCAGGGGAGACCCAGTACTTC.

This clonotype was recorded a few times. The chain recombines TRBV19 with TRBJ1-2; D not resolved. Germline V CDR1 and CDR2: LNHDA, SQIVND (reference sequence). CDR3 length: 14 residues. Trimming pared 6 bases from V and 4 bases from J, leaving 15 bases between. The CDR3 DNA reads as TGTGCCAGTAGACCTGGACGGGGAGGCTATGGCTACACCTTC. Protein product: CASRPGRGGYGYTF. Together with reference TRBV19 and TRBJ1-2, the CDR3 gives the full variable domain: DGGITQSPKYLFRKEGQNVTLSCEQNLNHDAMYWYRQDPGQGLRLIYYSQIVNDFQKGDIAEGYSVSREKKESFPLTVTSAQKNPTAFYLCASRPGRGGYGYTFGSGTRLTVV.

This clonotype was found many times. The chain carries TRBV6-2 or TRBV6-3 and TRBJ1-1; 9 nucleotides align to TRBD1. V trimming: 6 bases; J trimming: 6 bases; junction bases outside the gene matches: 8. In germline, CDR1 is MNHEY, CDR2 SVGEGT. The CDR3 spans 14 residues. The CDR3 nucleotides are TGTGCCAGCAGACCGAACGGACAGGGGTCTGAAGCTTTCTTT. The encoded protein is CASRPNGQGSEAFF.

Many counts were recorded for this clonotype. The V gene is TRBV2, the J gene TRBJ2-7; a possible D gene is TRBD1 (5 bases). The CDR3 covers 14 residues. The V end was cut by 2 bases, the J end by 6 bases, with 14 bases between. CDR1 SNHLY and CDR2 FYNNEI come from the germline V gene. The DNA of the CDR3 is TGTGCCAGCAGTGAAACCAGGGCGTTGCGCGAGCAGTACTTC. Its translation: CASSETRALREQYF.

A remark on this clonotype: Just one base apart from a much larger clone, this may be a read error. The V and J genes are TRBV28 and TRBJ2-4; the D call may be TRBD1 or TRBD2 (5 bases each). The CDR3 has 16 residues. In germline, CDR1 is MDHEN, CDR2 SYDVKM. The CDR3 loop is CASSSRTFLAKNIKYF. Written as DNA, the CDR3 is TGTGCCAGCAGTTCCCGGACATTCCTAGCCAAAAACATTAAGTACTTC.